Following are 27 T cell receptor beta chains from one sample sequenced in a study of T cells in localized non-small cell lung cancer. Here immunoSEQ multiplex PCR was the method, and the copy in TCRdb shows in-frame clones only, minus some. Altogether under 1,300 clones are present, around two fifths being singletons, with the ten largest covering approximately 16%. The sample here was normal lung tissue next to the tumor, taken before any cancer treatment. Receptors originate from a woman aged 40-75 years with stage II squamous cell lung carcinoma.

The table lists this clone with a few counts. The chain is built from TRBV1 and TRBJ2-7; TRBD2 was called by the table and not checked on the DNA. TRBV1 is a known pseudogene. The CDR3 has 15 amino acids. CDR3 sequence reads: CASSQDSVGPYEQYF. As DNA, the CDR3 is TGCGCCAGCAGCCAAGATTCGGTCGGTCCCTACGAGCAGTACTTC.

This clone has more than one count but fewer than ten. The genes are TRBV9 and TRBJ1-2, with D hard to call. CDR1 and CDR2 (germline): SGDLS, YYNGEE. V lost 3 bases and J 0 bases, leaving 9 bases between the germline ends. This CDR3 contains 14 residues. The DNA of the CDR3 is TGTGCCAGCAGCGCTCGGGGTCCTAACTATGGCTACACCTTC. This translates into CASSARGPNYGYTF.

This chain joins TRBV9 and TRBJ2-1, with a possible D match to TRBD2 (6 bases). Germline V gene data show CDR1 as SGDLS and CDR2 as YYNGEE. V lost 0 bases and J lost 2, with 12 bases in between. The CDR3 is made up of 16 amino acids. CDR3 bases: TGTGCCAGCAGCGTAGCTACGGGGGAACCCTACAATGAGCAGTTCTTC. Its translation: CASSVATGEPYNEQFF.

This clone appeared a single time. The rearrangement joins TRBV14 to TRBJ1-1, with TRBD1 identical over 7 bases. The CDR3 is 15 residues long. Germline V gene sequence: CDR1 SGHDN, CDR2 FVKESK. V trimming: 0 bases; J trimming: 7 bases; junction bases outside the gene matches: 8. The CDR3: CASSQDRGPTGEAFF. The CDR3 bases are TGTGCCAGCAGCCAAGATAGGGGGCCCACGGGTGAAGCTTTCTTT.

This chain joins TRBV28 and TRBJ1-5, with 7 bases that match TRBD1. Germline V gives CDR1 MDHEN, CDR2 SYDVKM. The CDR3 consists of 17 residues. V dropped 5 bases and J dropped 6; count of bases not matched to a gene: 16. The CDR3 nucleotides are TGTGCCAGCAGTGGAGAGACAGGGTATATGGCGGGTCAGCCCCAGCATTTT. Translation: CASSGETGYMAGQPQHF. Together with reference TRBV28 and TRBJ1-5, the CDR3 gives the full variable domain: DVKVTQSSRYLVKRTGEKVFLECVQDMDHENMFWYRQDPGLGLRLIYFSYDVKMKEKGDIPEGYSVSREKKERFSLILESASTNQTSMYLCASSGETGYMAGQPQHFGDGTRLSIL.

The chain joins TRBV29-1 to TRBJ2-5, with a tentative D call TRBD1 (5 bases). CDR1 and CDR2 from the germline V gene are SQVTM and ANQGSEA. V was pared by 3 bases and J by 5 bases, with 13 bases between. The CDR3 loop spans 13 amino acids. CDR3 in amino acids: CSVEKGLVETQYF. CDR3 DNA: TGCAGCGTTGAGAAGGGGCTGGTGGAGACCCAGTACTTC.

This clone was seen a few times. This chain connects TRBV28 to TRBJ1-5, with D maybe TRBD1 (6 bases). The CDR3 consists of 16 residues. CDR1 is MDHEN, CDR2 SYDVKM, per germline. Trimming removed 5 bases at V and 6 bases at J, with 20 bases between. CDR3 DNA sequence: TGTGCCAGCAGTCAGGGACATCAGGGAATGGCTCAGCCCCAGCATTTT. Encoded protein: CASSQGHQGMAQPQHF.

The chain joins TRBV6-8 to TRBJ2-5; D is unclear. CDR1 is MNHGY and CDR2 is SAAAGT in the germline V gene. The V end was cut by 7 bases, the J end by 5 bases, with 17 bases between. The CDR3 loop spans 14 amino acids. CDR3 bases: TGTGCCAGCAATCCCAAGGTCCTGGGGGAGACCCAGTACTTC. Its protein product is CASNPKVLGETQYF.

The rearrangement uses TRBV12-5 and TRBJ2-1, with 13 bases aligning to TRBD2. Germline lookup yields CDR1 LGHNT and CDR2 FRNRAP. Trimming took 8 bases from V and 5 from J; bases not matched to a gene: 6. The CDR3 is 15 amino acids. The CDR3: CASSPGTSGNNEQFF. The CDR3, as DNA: TGTGCTAGTAGCCCCGGGACTAGCGGGAACAATGAGCAGTTCTTC.

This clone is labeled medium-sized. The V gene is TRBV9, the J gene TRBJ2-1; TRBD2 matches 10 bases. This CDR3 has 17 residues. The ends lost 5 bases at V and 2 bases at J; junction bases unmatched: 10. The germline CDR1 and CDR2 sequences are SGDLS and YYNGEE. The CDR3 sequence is CASSRTSGLGTYNEQFF. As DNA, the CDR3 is TGTGCCAGCAGTCGGACTAGCGGCCTCGGAACCTACAATGAGCAGTTCTTC. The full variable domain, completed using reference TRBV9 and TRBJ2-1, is DSGVTQTPKHLITATGQRVTLRCSPRSGDLSVYWYQQSLDQGLQFLIQYYNGEERAKGNILERFSAQQFPDLHSELNLSSLELGDSALYFCASSRTSGLGTYNEQFFGPGTRLTVL.

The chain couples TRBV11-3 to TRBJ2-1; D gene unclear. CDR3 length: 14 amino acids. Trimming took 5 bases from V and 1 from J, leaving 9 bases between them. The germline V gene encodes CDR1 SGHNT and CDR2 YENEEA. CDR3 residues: CASSISGSYNEQFF. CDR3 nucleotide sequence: TGTGCCAGCAGCATAAGTGGATCCTACAATGAGCAGTTCTTC. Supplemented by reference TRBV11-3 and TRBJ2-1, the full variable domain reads EAGVVQSPRYKIIEKKQPVAFWCNPISGHNTLYWYLQNLGQGPELLIRYENEEAVDDSQLPKDRFSAERLKGVDSTLKIQPAELGDSAVYLCASSISGSYNEQFFGPGTRLTVL.

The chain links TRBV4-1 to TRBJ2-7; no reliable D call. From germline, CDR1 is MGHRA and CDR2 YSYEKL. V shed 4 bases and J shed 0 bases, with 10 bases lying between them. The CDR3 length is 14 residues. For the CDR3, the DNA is TGCGCCAGCAGCCCCCGCCCAAGCTCCTACGAGCAGTACTTC. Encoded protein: CASSPRPSSYEQYF.

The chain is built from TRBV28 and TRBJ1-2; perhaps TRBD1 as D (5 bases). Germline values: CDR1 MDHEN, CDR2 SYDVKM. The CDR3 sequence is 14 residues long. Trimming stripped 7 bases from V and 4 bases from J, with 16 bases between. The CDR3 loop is CASTLGGIGYGYTF. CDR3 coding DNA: TGTGCCAGCACCTTGGGGGGGATAGGCTATGGCTACACCTTC.

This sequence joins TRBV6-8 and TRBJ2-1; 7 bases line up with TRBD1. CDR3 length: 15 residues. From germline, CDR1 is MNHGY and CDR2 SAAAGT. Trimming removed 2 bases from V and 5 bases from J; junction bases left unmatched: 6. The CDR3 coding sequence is TGTGCCAGCAGTTACCCGATTACAGGGGACAATGAGCAGTTCTTC. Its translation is CASSYPITGDNEQFF.

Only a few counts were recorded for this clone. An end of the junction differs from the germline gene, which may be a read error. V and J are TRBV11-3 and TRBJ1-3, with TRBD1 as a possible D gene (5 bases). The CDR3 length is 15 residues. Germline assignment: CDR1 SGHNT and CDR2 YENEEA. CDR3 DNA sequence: TGTGCCAACAGCTTATTCGGGGGCTCTGGAAACACCATATATTTT. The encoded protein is CANSLFGGSGNTIYF.

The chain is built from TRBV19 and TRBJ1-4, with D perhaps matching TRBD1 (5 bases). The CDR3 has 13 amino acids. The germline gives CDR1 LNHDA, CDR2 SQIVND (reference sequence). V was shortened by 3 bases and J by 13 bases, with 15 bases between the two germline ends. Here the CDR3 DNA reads TGTGCCAGTAGTATGGAGGAGGGGCAGGGACTGTTTTTT. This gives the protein CASSMEEGQGLFF.

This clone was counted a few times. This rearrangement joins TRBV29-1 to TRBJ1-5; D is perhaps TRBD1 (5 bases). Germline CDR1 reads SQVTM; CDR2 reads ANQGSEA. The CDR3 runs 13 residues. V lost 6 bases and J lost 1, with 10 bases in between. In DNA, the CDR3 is TGCAGCGTACAGACAGCAAGCAATCAGCCCCAGCATTTT. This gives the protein CSVQTASNQPQHF.

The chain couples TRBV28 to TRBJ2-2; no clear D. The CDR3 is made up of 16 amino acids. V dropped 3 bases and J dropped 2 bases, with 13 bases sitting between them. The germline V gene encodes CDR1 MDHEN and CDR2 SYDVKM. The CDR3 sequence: CASSFRVSKNTGELFF. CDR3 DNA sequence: TGTGCCAGCAGTTTTCGGGTATCCAAAAACACCGGGGAGCTGTTTTTT.

CDR3 loop: CSVEEGQGTDTQYF. CDR3 nucleotides: TGCAGCGTCGAGGAGGGCCAGGGGACTGATACGCAGTATTTT. The chain links TRBV29-1 to TRBJ2-3; D may correspond to TRBD1 or TRBD2 (6 bases each). This CDR3 contains 14 residues. Germline CDR1 reads SQVTM; CDR2 reads ANQGSEA. Trimming took off 6 bases at V and 6 bases at J, with 19 bases between the two ends.

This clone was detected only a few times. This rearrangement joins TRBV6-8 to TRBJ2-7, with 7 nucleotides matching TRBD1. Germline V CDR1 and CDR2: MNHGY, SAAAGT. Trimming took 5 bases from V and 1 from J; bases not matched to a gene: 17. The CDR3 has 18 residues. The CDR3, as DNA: TGTGCCAGCAGTCCCGACCCCGCCGACAGGGTTAAGTCCTACGAGCAGTACTTC. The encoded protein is CASSPDPADRVKSYEQYF.

CDR3 bases: TGTGCCAGCTCACCACCGGGGGTTGATACGCAGTATTTT. Translating gives CASSPPGVDTQYF. This chain links TRBV18 with TRBJ2-3, with D tentatively TRBD1 or TRBD2 (5 bases each). V dropped 0 bases and J dropped 6 bases, with 7 bases sitting between them. The CDR3 totals 13 residues. The germline gives CDR1 KGHSH, CDR2 LQKENI.

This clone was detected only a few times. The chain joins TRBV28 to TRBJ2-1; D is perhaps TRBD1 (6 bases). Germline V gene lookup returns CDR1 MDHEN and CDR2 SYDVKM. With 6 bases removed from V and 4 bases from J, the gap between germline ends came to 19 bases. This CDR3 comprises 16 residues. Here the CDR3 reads CASRNPQGGFYNEQFF. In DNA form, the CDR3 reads TGTGCCAGCAGAAATCCACAGGGTGGATTTTACAATGAGCAGTTCTTC.

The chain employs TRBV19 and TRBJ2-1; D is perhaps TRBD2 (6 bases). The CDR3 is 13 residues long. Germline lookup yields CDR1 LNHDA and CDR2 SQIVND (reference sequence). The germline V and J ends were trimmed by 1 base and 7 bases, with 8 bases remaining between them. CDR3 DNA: TGTGCCAGTAGTATAGGAGGAGGGAATGAGCAGTTCTTC. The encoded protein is CASSIGGGNEQFF.

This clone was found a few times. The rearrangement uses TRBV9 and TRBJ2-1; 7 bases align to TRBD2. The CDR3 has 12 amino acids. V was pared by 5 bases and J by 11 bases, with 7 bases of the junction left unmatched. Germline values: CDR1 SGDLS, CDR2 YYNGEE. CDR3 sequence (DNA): TGTGCCAGCAGGACTAGCTCAGGTCAGCAGTTCTTC. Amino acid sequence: CASRTSSGQQFF.

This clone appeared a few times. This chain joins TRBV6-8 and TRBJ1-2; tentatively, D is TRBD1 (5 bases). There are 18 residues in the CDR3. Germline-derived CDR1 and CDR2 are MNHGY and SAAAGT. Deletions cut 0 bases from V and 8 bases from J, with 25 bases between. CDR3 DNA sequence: TGTGCCAGCAGTTACTCGATCTCTAAGGCTTTGGGGGTAGAAGGCTACACCTTC. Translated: CASSYSISKALGVEGYTF.

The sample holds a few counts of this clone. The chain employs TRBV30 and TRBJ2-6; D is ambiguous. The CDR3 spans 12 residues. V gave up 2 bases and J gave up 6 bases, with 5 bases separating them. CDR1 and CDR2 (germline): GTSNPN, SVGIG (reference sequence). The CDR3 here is CAWSPEANVLTF. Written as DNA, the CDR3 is TGTGCCTGGAGTCCCGAGGCCAACGTCCTGACTTTC.

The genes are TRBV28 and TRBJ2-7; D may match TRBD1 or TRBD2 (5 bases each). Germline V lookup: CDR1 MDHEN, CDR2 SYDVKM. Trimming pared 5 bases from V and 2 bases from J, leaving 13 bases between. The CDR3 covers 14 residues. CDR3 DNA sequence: TGTGCCAGCAGTCAAAGGGACGCCACCTACGAGCAGTACTTC. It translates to CASSQRDATYEQYF.